The following is a T cell receptor (beta chain) sequence with its context. Source study methods: The assay estimated nucleated cells by amplifying reference gene primers. Assay used: immunoSEQ multiplex PCR; TCRdb lists only in-frame clones, some missing. V, J and clone size are those of that table, while D and trimming were read from the DNA. Of 200,000 to 250,000 clones listed, 80% were seen once; the top ten hold over 7%. This sample was taken from a study of blood T cell repertoires in COVID-19. Study-level background: Some COVID-19 samples were acute and others convalescent; all came from the United States, Italy and Spain. T cells, B-cell-depleted T cells, or PBMCs supplied cDNA or gDNA.

This CDR3 region has 15 residues. V shed 5 bases and J shed 7 bases, with 17 bases lying between them. Germline CDR1 and CDR2: KGHDR and SFDVKD. The J gene is TRBJ2-1, the V gene TRBV24-1, with a possible D match to TRBD1 (6 bases). Sequencing was performed on peripheral blood. This sequence originates from a woman in her 70s with acute or convalescent COVID-19. The CDR3 here is CATSGAARGSNEQFF. The CDR3 coding sequence is TGTGCCACCAGTGGAGCGGCTAGGGGGTCGAATGAGCAGTTCTTC.